This TCR beta chain stems from a study of blood T cells in healthy people across ages. CDR1 and CDR2 (germline): PRHDT, FYEKMQ (reference sequence). V lost 0 bases to trimming and J lost 10 bases, with 7 bases between them. CDR3 length: 11 residues. Notes on this clonotype: A much larger clone is a single base away; this may be a read error.

For the second PCR, which ran for roughly 6 to 12 cycles, a sample-barcoded 5' primer and a J-beta primer mix were used. TCRdb redid the calling of the 5' RACE reads with MiXCR, one entry per CDR3 protein. This sample carries more than 800,000 distinct CDR3 sequences, less than 35% of them seen once, and the ten largest clones take 15% to 20%. Sequencing was carried out using blood. V and J are TRBV13 and TRBJ2-7; D is unclear. The receptor was derived from a woman of 80 years or more in good health. Here the CDR3 reads CASSLGWSQYF. In nucleotides, the CDR3 is TGTGCCAGCAGCTTAGGTTGGTCCCAGTACTTC.